This passage covers 26 T cell receptor beta chains from one sample sequenced in a study of blood T cell repertoires in COVID-19 (dated by TCRdb to the early 2020s). Library method: the immunoSEQ multiplex PCR assay. TCRdb re-hosts the immuneACCESS table, in-frame sequences only. Its copies lack some clones; in the studies checked, an unresolved V gene accounts for under half of them, and the cause for the rest is not known. A total of 59,000 or so clones appear in this sample, 82% of them only once. The top ten clonotypes cover roughly 12% of the sample. The specimen was peripheral blood. These receptor sequences come from a human donor in a cohort sampled during active COVID-19.

The CDR3 sequence is CASSHDIGSGNTIYF. DNA of the CDR3: TGTGCCAGCAGCCACGACATCGGCTCTGGAAACACCATATATTTT. The V call is TRBV3-1 (or the pseudogene TRBV3-2), the J call TRBJ1-3, with D unclear. The CDR3 extends over 15 amino acids. Germline CDR1 reads LGHDT; CDR2 reads YNNKEL (reference sequence). The V end was cut by 3 bases, the J end by 0 bases, with 9 bases between.

This clone has more than one count but fewer than ten. V gene TRBV3-1 (or the pseudogene TRBV3-2) combines with J gene TRBJ1-2; 7 bases line up with TRBD1. The CDR3 loop spans 14 amino acids. V trimming: 4 bases; J trimming: 4 bases; junction bases outside the gene matches: 6. Germline CDR1 and CDR2: LGHDT and YNNKEL (reference sequence). Here the CDR3 DNA reads TGTGCCAGCAGCCGTACAGGGGCAGTCTATGGCTACACCTTC. Residues: CASSRTGAVYGYTF.

The chain uses TRBV28 and TRBJ2-5, with a tentative D call TRBD2 (6 bases). V dropped 7 bases and J dropped 3 bases, with 9 bases sitting between them. This CDR3 comprises 12 residues. Germline V gene sequence: CDR1 MDHEN, CDR2 SYDVKM. The DNA for the CDR3 is TGTGCCAGCATTGGGGGGAAAGAGACCCAGTACTTC. It codes for CASIGGKETQYF.

The chain recombines TRBV5-4 with TRBJ1-1; a weak D match, TRBD1 (5 bases). The germline V and J ends were trimmed by 4 bases and 1 base, with 17 bases remaining between them. Germline V lookup: CDR1 SGHNT, CDR2 YYREEE (reference sequence). This CDR3 comprises 16 residues. This CDR3 reads CASSPGGRGENTEAFF. The DNA of the CDR3 is TGTGCCAGCAGCCCCGGGGGACGAGGAGAGAACACTGAAGCTTTCTTT.

The V gene is TRBV18, the J gene TRBJ1-6, with 9 bases matching TRBD1. After removal of 6 bases from V and 4 bases from J, the junction contained 4 bases not matched to a gene. From germline, CDR1 is KGHSH and CDR2 LQKENI. This CDR3 comprises 15 residues. The CDR3 protein is CASSPGQGYNSPLHF. The CDR3, as DNA: TGTGCCAGCTCCCCTGGACAGGGGTATAATTCACCCCTCCACTTT.

The chain carries TRBV11-2 and TRBJ2-1; TRBD1 matches 8 bases. The germline V gene has CDR1 SGHAT and CDR2 FQNNGV. The length of the CDR3 is 16 residues. J gave up 4 bases and V 0 bases, and 5 bases lay outside the gene matches. The CDR3 DNA reads as TGTGCCAGCAGCTTAGATCAGGGGGCAAGTTACAATGAGCAGTTCTTC. Translation gives CASSLDQGASYNEQFF.

The chain couples TRBV3-1 (or the pseudogene TRBV3-2) to TRBJ2-6; a weak D match, TRBD2 (7 bases). Germline values: CDR1 LGHDT, CDR2 YNNKEL (reference sequence). The CDR3 has 16 amino acids. The V end was cut by 6 bases, the J end by 2 bases, with 14 bases between. The DNA for the CDR3 is TGTGCCAGCAGATTAACGGGGGGCGCTGGGGCCAACGTCCTGACTTTC. Translation gives CASRLTGGAGANVLTF.

There are a few counts of this clone. The chain combines TRBV28 with TRBJ2-7; 9 bases line up with TRBD1. This CDR3 is 14 amino acids long. V dropped 5 bases and J dropped 6; count of bases not matched to a gene: 8. Looked up from germline, CDR1 is MDHEN and CDR2 is SYDVKM. The CDR3 here is CASSQTGGGLEQYF. The CDR3, as DNA: TGTGCCAGCAGTCAGACAGGGGGGGGACTCGAGCAGTACTTC. Full variable domain (outside the CDR3, taken from reference TRBV28 and TRBJ2-7): DVKVTQSSRYLVKRTGEKVFLECVQDMDHENMFWYRQDPGLGLRLIYFSYDVKMKEKGDIPEGYSVSREKKERFSLILESASTNQTSMYLCASSQTGGGLEQYFGPGTRLTVT.

This clone was detected only once. The rearrangement links TRBV19 to TRBJ2-2; TRBD1 might be the D (6 bases). Germline V gene sequence: CDR1 LNHDA, CDR2 SQIVND (reference sequence). The CDR3 covers 14 residues. Between the trimmed V and J ends, which lost 7 bases and 1 base, there was a span of 10 bases. Written as DNA, the CDR3 is TGTGCCAGTAAGACGACAGGGAACACCGGGGAGCTGTTTTTT. Residues: CASKTTGNTGELFF.

Only one count was recorded for this clone. The chain uses TRBV14 and TRBJ2-3, with a possible D match to TRBD2 (5 bases). Germline V gene data show CDR1 as SGHDN and CDR2 as FVKESK. The CDR3 covers 17 residues. With 1 base removed from V and 4 bases from J, the gap between germline ends came to 18 bases. CDR3 protein: CASSQGLGKSKADTQYF. The CDR3 nucleotides are TGTGCCAGCAGCCAAGGTCTCGGGAAGAGCAAGGCAGATACGCAGTATTTT.

The genes are TRBV6-5 and TRBJ2-2; possible D gene TRBD2, 6 bases. Trimming took off 6 bases at V and 5 bases at J, with 16 bases between the two ends. CDR1 and CDR2 (germline): MNHEY, SVGAGI. The CDR3 runs to 15 residues. The CDR3 sequence: CASRLGTRDTGELFF. The DNA for the CDR3 is TGTGCCAGCAGGCTGGGGACTCGCGATACCGGGGAGCTGTTTTTT.

This rearrangement joins TRBV10-3 to TRBJ1-5, with 7 bases matching TRBD1. In germline, CDR1 is ENHRY, CDR2 SYGVKD. V dropped 10 bases and J dropped 4; count of bases not matched to a gene: 13. CDR3 length: 15 residues. DNA of the CDR3: TGTGCCACCGGATTTGACAGGGTGGGAAATCAGCCCCAGCATTTT. Translating it yields CATGFDRVGNQPQHF.

The gene calls are TRBV5-1 and TRBJ2-5; the match to TRBD2 covers 8 bases. The J segment lost 4 bases and the V segment lost 4 bases, leaving 9 bases of the junction unmatched. The CDR3 totals 15 residues. Germline V lookup: CDR1 SGHRS, CDR2 YFSETQ. This CDR3 is CASSPSGGRGETQYF. The CDR3 bases are TGCGCCAGCAGCCCATCGGGGGGGCGAGGAGAGACCCAGTACTTC.

V and J are TRBV2 and TRBJ1-2; possibly TRBD1 for D (5 bases). This CDR3 has 14 amino acids. Trimming cost V 5 bases and J 6 bases, with 16 bases left between them. Germline loops: CDR1 SNHLY, CDR2 FYNNEI. CDR3 loop: CASSPSGGGDGYTF. For the CDR3, the DNA is TGTGCCAGCAGTCCCTCGGGTGGGGGGGATGGCTACACCTTC.

This chain joins TRBV3-1 (or the pseudogene TRBV3-2) and TRBJ2-1; 9 bases match TRBD2. The CDR3 consists of 15 residues. CDR1 and CDR2 from the germline V gene are LGHDT and YNNKEL (reference sequence). The V gene end was trimmed by 1 base and the J gene end by 3 bases; junction bases not matched to a gene: 1. CDR3 DNA sequence: TGTGCCAGCAGCCAAGTACTAGCGGGCTACAATGAGCAGTTCTTC. It yields the protein CASSQVLAGYNEQFF.

This chain links TRBV23-1 with TRBJ2-7; 12 nucleotides match TRBD2. TRBV23-1 is filed as an ORF, its function uncertain. V shed 0 bases, J shed 3 bases, and the junction held 3 bases outside the gene matches. The CDR3 has 16 amino acids. For the CDR3, the DNA is TGCGCCAGCAGTCAATCGGGACTAGCGGGTTACTACGAGCAGTACGTC. Translation: CASSQSGLAGYYEQYV.

The chain recombines TRBV6-5 with TRBJ2-3, with D maybe TRBD1 (6 bases). The CDR3 is 11 residues long. Germline assignment: CDR1 MNHEY and CDR2 SVGAGI. The V and J ends lost 7 bases and 6 bases respectively, with 8 bases between them. The DNA for the CDR3 is TGTGCCAGCACTGGACAGGATACGCAGTATTTT. Encoded protein: CASTGQDTQYF.

The chain employs TRBV29-1 and TRBJ2-3; 7 nucleotides align to TRBD2. Germline trimming cut 6 bases from V and 2 bases from J; bases unmatched to any gene: 5. This CDR3 is built from 13 residues. From germline, CDR1 is SQVTM and CDR2 ANQGSEA. The CDR3 sequence is CSVQAGFTDTQYF. The CDR3, as DNA: TGCAGCGTCCAAGCGGGGTTCACAGATACGCAGTATTTT.

This chain uses TRBV11-3 with TRBJ2-5; 9 bases agree with TRBD1. CDR1 and CDR2 (germline): SGHNT, YENEEA. The J segment lost 7 bases and the V segment lost 5 bases, leaving 8 bases of the junction unmatched. The CDR3 sequence is 14 residues long. CDR3 bases: TGTGCCAGCAGCACACGGGACAGGGAGGGGACCCAGTACTTC. Protein product: CASSTRDREGTQYF.

V usage is TRBV1 and J usage is TRBJ2-3; TRBD2 was called by the table and not checked on the DNA. TRBV1 is termed a pseudogene. CDR3 length equals 16 residues. This CDR3 is CTSSPGTSESTDTQYF. CDR3 in DNA: TGCACCAGCAGCCCCGGGACTAGCGAAAGCACAGATACGCAGTATTTT.

This chain connects TRBV23-1 to TRBJ2-3, with TRBD1 matching over 8 bases. TRBV23-1 falls under the ORF class, with uncertain function. Losses at the gene ends were 3 bases for V and 1 base for J; bases not matched to a gene: 9. The CDR3 is 17 amino acids. The CDR3 is CASSHPPDRVGTDTQYF. The CDR3 coding sequence is TGCGCCAGCAGTCACCCCCCGGACAGGGTGGGCACAGATACGCAGTATTTT.

CDR3 DNA: TGTGCCAGCAGTTTAGGCCCACCCCAGGGGTACGAGCAGTACTTC. It translates to CASSLGPPQGYEQYF. The chain is built from TRBV27 and TRBJ2-7, with a weak D call TRBD1 (6 bases). Germline lookup yields CDR1 MNHEY and CDR2 SMNVEV (reference sequence). V lost 2 bases to trimming and J lost 4 bases, with 15 bases between them. The CDR3 spans 15 residues.

The gene calls are TRBV6-5 and TRBJ2-7, with D tentatively TRBD1 (6 bases). V was shortened by 8 bases and J by 3 bases, with 20 bases between the two germline ends. The CDR3 spans 15 residues. Per germline, CDR1 MNHEY and CDR2 SVGAGI. CDR3 DNA: TGTGCCAGCCAACGGGGAAGGGACACTAGCTACGAGCAGTACTTC. Its protein product is CASQRGRDTSYEQYF.

The chain recombines TRBV7-9 with TRBJ1-4, with TRBD1 matching over 7 bases. The V gene end was trimmed by 5 bases and the J gene end by 8 bases; junction bases not matched to a gene: 11. The CDR3 is 15 residues long. Germline V gene sequence: CDR1 SEHNR, CDR2 FQNEAQ (reference sequence). The CDR3 protein is CASSRRTGWEEKLFF. CDR3 coding DNA: TGTGCCAGCAGCCGAAGGACAGGATGGGAAGAAAAACTGTTTTTT.

This clone was found a few times. CDR3 nucleotide sequence: TGTGCCAGCAGCTTAGAGTGGGGGCCCACAGATACGCAGTATTTT. Translated: CASSLEWGPTDTQYF. The chain carries TRBV11-3 and TRBJ2-3; tentatively, D is TRBD1 (6 bases). Trimming took 0 bases from V and 2 from J, leaving 9 bases between them. CDR3 length: 15 residues. Germline CDR1 reads SGHNT; CDR2 reads YENEEA.

Only a few counts were recorded for this clone. The chain recombines TRBV6-5 with TRBJ2-1; D remains unclear. Germline assignment: CDR1 MNHEY and CDR2 SVGAGI. The CDR3 length is 13 residues. V was trimmed by 2 bases and J by 6 bases, leaving 8 bases between them. CDR3: CASSYEAANEQFF. The CDR3, as DNA: TGTGCCAGCAGTTACGAGGCAGCCAATGAGCAGTTCTTC.